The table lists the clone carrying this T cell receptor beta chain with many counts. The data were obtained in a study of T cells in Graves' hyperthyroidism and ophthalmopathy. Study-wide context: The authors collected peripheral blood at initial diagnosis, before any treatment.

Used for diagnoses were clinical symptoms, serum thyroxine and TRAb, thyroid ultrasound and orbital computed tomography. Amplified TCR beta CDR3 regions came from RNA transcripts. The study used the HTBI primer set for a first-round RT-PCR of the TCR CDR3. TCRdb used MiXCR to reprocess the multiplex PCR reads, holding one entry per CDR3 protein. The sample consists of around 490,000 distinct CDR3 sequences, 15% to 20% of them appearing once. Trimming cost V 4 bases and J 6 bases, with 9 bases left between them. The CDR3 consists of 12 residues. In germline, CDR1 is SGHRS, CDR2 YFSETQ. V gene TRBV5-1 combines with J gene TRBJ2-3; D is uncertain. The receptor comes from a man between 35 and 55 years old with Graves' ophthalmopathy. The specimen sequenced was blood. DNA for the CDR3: TGCGCCAGCAGCAGGGCGTCGGATACGCAGTATTTT. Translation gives CASSRASDTQYF.